The clone carrying this TCR beta chain was counted many times. Its antigen is unidentified. The data belong to a study of neurological immune-mediated disorders. It was by 5'RACE with 10-nucleotide random UMIs that the cDNA was made. TCRdb passed the 5' RACE reads through MiXCR, listing each CDR3 protein once. Among about 17,000 distinct CDR3 sequences listed, roughly 3.2% were seen once. Overall study results and limits: Whereas HTLV-1-associated myelopathy showed the most TCR clonal expansion, multiple sclerosis showed the least, with levels below those of healthy controls.

Source material: CD8+ T cells from blood. The TCR was taken from a woman aged 40 to 49 in good health.

CDR3 DNA sequence: TGTGCCAGCAGTGCGCGCGCCTCCACCGGGGAGCTGTTTTTT. Translated, it gives CASSARASTGELFF. The gene calls are TRBV28 and TRBJ2-2; D ambiguous. Between the trimmed V and J ends, which lost 5 bases and 4 bases, there was a span of 11 bases. The CDR3 has 14 amino acids. Germline V gene lookup returns CDR1 MDHEN and CDR2 SYDVKM.